Sequencing of this T cell receptor beta chain was carried out in a study of cytomegalovirus exposure and HLA in healthy donors. The study, taken as a whole, reports: Upon later analysis, TCR association rates were observed to vary by HLA locus, being highest for DRB1 and lowest for HLA-C. Later analysis identified several of the most significant clusters that appeared linked to common viral pathogens.

PCR amplification relied on 60 Vbeta primers (plus 13 Jbeta primers). Repertoires were generated with immunoSEQ multiplex PCR, while TCRdb's copy carries only in-frame clones and drops some. Among fewer than 200,000 clones, about 72% were seen once, and the ten largest hold around 3.5%. This clone was seen only a few times. The antigen remains unidentified. The CDR3 is 15 amino acids. CDR1 is SGHTA, CDR2 FQGNSA, per germline. V was cut by 0 bases and J by 0 bases, with 8 bases left in between. The J gene is TRBJ1-1, the V gene TRBV7-2; tentatively, D is TRBD1 (5 bases). Sequencing used PBMCs. The receptor's source is a man aged 25 to 40 in good health and CMV-seropositive. The CDR3 loop reads CASSLARGVNTEAFF. In DNA, the CDR3 is TGTGCCAGCAGCTTAGCTCGGGGGGTGAACACTGAAGCTTTCTTT.